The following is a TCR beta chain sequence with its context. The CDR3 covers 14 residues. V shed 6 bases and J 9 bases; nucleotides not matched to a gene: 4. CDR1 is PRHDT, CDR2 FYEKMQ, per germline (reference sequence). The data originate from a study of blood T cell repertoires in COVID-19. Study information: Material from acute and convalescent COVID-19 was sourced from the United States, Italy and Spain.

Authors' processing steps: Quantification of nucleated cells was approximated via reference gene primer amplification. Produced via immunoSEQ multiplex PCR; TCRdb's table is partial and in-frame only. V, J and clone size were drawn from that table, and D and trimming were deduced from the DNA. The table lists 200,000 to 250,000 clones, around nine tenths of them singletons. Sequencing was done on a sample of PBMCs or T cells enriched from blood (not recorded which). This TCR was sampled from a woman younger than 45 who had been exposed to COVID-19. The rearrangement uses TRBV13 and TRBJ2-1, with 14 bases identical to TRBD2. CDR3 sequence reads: CASRTSGRAREQFF. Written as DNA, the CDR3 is TGTGCCAGCAGGACTAGCGGGAGGGCCCGTGAGCAGTTCTTC. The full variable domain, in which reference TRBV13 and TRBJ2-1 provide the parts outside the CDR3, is AAGVIQSPRHLIKEKRETATLKCYPIPRHDTVYWYQQGPGQDPQFLISFYEKMQSDKGSIPDRFSAQQFSDYHSELNMSSLELGDSALYFCASRTSGRAREQFFGPGTRLTVL.